This TCR beta chain derives from a study of response to subunit inactivated influenza vaccine. Germline CDR1 and CDR2: SQVTM and ANQGSEA. The CDR3 covers 17 residues. V lost 4 bases to trimming and J lost 0 bases, with 19 bases between them. TCRdb re-analysed the RT-PCR reads in MiXCR, keeping a single row per CDR3 protein. The sample yields more than 200,000 distinct CDR3 sequences, more than 10% seen once. The sequence derives from a man in his forties or fifties who received an inactivated influenza vaccine. Specimen: non-naive T cells sorted from PBMCs, collected less than 15 days before vaccination. This chain uses TRBV29-1 with TRBJ2-1; D possibly corresponds to TRBD2 (7 bases). The CDR3, as DNA: TGCAGCGTTGCCCCTCTGGCGGGGGCGAACTCCTACAATGAGCAGTTCTTC. Its translation is CSVAPLAGANSYNEQFF.